The 17 T cell receptor beta chains below were found in one sample sequenced in a study of blood T cell repertoires in COVID-19. Sequencing used immunoSEQ multiplex PCR; TCRdb keeps in-frame clones, though not all of them. The data contain more than 250,000 clones, roughly 90% of them singletons. Sample: PBMCs or T cells enriched from blood (not recorded which). The receptors stem from a woman younger than 45 who had recovered from COVID-19.

The gene calls are TRBV28 and TRBJ1-5, with a possible D match to TRBD1 (5 bases). From germline, CDR1 is MDHEN and CDR2 SYDVKM. The CDR3 loop spans 19 amino acids. V was pared by 3 bases and J by 2 bases, with 23 bases between. For the CDR3, the DNA is TGTGCCAGCAGTTTCCCCCCGAGAGGGGCCCGGGGGGGCAATCAGCCCCAGCATTTT. It specifies CASSFPPRGARGGNQPQHF.

This sequence joins TRBV13 and TRBJ1-5; no reliable D call. The CDR3 loop spans 15 amino acids. Per the germline V gene, CDR1 is PRHDT and CDR2 is FYEKMQ (reference sequence). Trimming removed 5 bases at V and 6 bases at J, with 17 bases between. CDR3 DNA: TGTGCCAGCAGCCCCGGAGCTAGCGTCGGTCAGCCCCAGCATTTT. Encoded protein: CASSPGASVGQPQHF.

This chain connects TRBV19 to TRBJ2-2, with 10 bases lining up with TRBD2. The ends lost 11 bases at V and 2 bases at J; junction bases unmatched: 5. CDR1 and CDR2 from the germline V gene are LNHDA and SQIVND (reference sequence). This CDR3 is built from 14 residues. The CDR3 protein is CAGRTSGNTGELFF. CDR3 nucleotides: TGTGCCGGGAGGACTAGCGGAAACACCGGGGAGCTGTTTTTT.

The chain carries TRBV7-8 and TRBJ2-3; 9 nucleotides line up with TRBD2. The junction had 11 bases not matched to a gene; V was cut back by 5 bases and J by 5 bases. The CDR3 has 16 residues. Per the germline V gene, CDR1 is SGHVS and CDR2 is FQNEAQ. The CDR3 nucleotides read TGTGCCAGCAGCCCCGTAGCGGGAGCTCAGGGAGATACGCAGTATTTT. Translation gives CASSPVAGAQGDTQYF. The whole variable domain, filled in from reference TRBV7-8 and TRBJ2-3, reads GAGVSQSPRYKVAKRGQDVALRCDPISGHVSLFWYQQALGQGPEFLTYFQNEAQLDKSGLPSDRFFAERPEGSVSTLKIQRTQQEDSAVYLCASSPVAGAQGDTQYFGPGTRLTVL.

The rearrangement links TRBV4-1 to TRBJ2-7; TRBD2 is a possible D gene (5 bases). The ends were cut back, 4 bases at V and 4 bases at J, with 20 bases in the middle. CDR3 size: 16 residues. CDR1 and CDR2 from the germline V gene are MGHRA and YSYEKL. The CDR3 DNA is TGCGCCAGCAGCCTAGACCGGCCCACGGGAAGGTACGAGCAGTACTTC. Its translation is CASSLDRPTGRYEQYF.

The chain is built from TRBV18 and TRBJ2-5, with TRBD1 identical over 9 bases. Germline trimming cut 5 bases from V and 0 bases from J; bases unmatched to any gene: 10. In germline, CDR1 is KGHSH, CDR2 LQKENI. This CDR3 region has 17 residues. CDR3 sequence reads: CASSANSGTGYQETQYF. CDR3 coding DNA: TGTGCCAGCTCAGCAAACTCCGGGACAGGGTACCAAGAGACCCAGTACTTC.

The rearrangement links TRBV27 to TRBJ1-6; D might be TRBD1 (5 bases). The germline V gene has CDR1 MNHEY and CDR2 SMNVEV (reference sequence). V lost 6 bases, J lost 9 bases, and 9 bases lay in between. This CDR3 contains 12 residues. This chain's CDR3 is CASRSGPSPLHF. In DNA, the CDR3 is TGTGCCAGCAGATCAGGGCCTTCACCCCTCCACTTT.

Here the CDR3 reads CATSDQYYGYTF. DNA of the CDR3: TGTGCCACCAGTGATCAGTACTATGGCTACACCTTC. The chain uses TRBV24-1 and TRBJ1-2; D call uncertain. This CDR3 is 12 amino acids long. Germline V gene sequence: CDR1 KGHDR, CDR2 SFDVKD. V dropped 3 bases and J dropped 3 bases, with 4 bases sitting between them.

The rearrangement joins TRBV4-1 to TRBJ1-4; 9 bases line up with TRBD1. V was pared by 2 bases and J by 10 bases, with 11 bases of the junction left unmatched. Germline assignment: CDR1 MGHRA and CDR2 YSYEKL. CDR3 length equals 16 residues. CDR3 loop: CASSQPDRGGEGKLFF. CDR3 sequence (DNA): TGCGCCAGCAGCCAACCCGACAGGGGGGGTGAAGGAAAACTGTTTTTT.

DNA for the CDR3: TGTGCCAGCAGCCTGGACGGGGGGAGGTTTGGCTCCTATAATTCACCCCTCCACTTT. Translation: CASSLDGGRFGSYNSPLHF. The chain couples TRBV28 to TRBJ1-6; a weak D match, TRBD1 (5 bases). This CDR3 comprises 19 residues. CDR1 and CDR2 (germline): MDHEN, SYDVKM. V lost 6 bases and J lost 0, with 21 bases in between.

The chain couples TRBV5-1 to TRBJ1-1; a weak D match, TRBD1 (5 bases). Germline lookup yields CDR1 SGHRS and CDR2 YFSETQ. Trimming removed 0 bases at V and 5 bases at J, with 14 bases between. This CDR3 spans 15 amino acids. The CDR3 nucleotides are TGCGCCAGCAGCTTGGGCGCGCAGGGTCGAACTGAAGCTTTCTTT. This sequence encodes CASSLGAQGRTEAFF.

V is TRBV18 and J is TRBJ1-5; D remains ambiguous. CDR1 is KGHSH and CDR2 is LQKENI in the germline V gene. CDR3 size: 15 residues. V was clipped by 0 bases and J by 1 base, with 7 bases between them. CDR3 amino acids: CASSPPIYSNQPQHF. Written as DNA, the CDR3 is TGTGCCAGCTCACCACCTATCTACAGCAATCAGCCCCAGCATTTT. The full variable domain, in which reference TRBV18 and TRBJ1-5 provide the parts outside the CDR3, is NAGVMQNPRHLVRRRGQEARLRCSPMKGHSHVYWYRQLPEEGLKFMVYLQKENIIDESGMPKERFSAEFPKEGPSILRIQQVVRGDSAAYFCASSPPIYSNQPQHFGDGTRLSIL.

The chain is built from TRBV29-1 and TRBJ2-2, with unresolved D. Between the trimmed V and J ends, which lost 2 bases and 6 bases, there was a span of 10 bases. Per the germline V gene, CDR1 is SQVTM and CDR2 is ANQGSEA. This CDR3 is 13 amino acids long. The chain's CDR3 is CSVEQFLPGELFF. CDR3 nucleotides: TGCAGCGTTGAACAGTTTTTACCCGGGGAGCTGTTTTTT.

The chain has TRBV15 and TRBJ2-1; no clear D gene. The length of the CDR3 is 13 residues. Germline CDR1 is LNHNV and CDR2 is YYDKDF (reference sequence). V dropped 5 bases and J dropped 0 bases, with 5 bases sitting between them. CDR3 amino acids: CATSASSYNEQFF. As DNA, the CDR3 is TGTGCCACCAGCGCGAGCTCCTACAATGAGCAGTTCTTC.

The genes are TRBV27 and TRBJ1-4; 8 nucleotides agree with TRBD1. V gave up 5 bases and J gave up 8 bases; unmatched junction bases: 10. The CDR3 runs 15 residues. The germline V gene encodes CDR1 MNHEY and CDR2 SMNVEV (reference sequence). The CDR3 nucleotides read TGTGCCAGCAGTCCCCGGACAGGGAGAGGAGAAAAACTGTTTTTT. It specifies CASSPRTGRGEKLFF.

The J gene is TRBJ2-7, the V gene TRBV6-5; the D gene is possibly TRBD2 (5 bases). Between the trimmed V and J ends, which lost 4 bases and 5 bases, there was a span of 18 bases. Germline V lookup: CDR1 MNHEY, CDR2 SVGAGI. This CDR3 contains 15 residues. For the CDR3, the DNA is TGTGCCAGCAGTTCGGGATCAGCCCCCATCCACGAGCAGTACTTC. Translating it yields CASSSGSAPIHEQYF.

This clone was seen more than once but under ten times. The gene calls are TRBV10-3 and TRBJ2-7; 7 nucleotides match TRBD2. CDR3 size: 14 residues. With 6 bases clipped from V and 4 bases from J, the junction kept 9 bases outside the gene matches. Per germline, CDR1 ENHRY and CDR2 SYGVKD. The chain's CDR3 is CAIRLEAGVYEQYF. CDR3 nucleotide sequence: TGTGCCATCAGGTTGGAGGCGGGAGTTTACGAGCAGTACTTC.